The following is a T cell receptor beta chain sequence with its context. Its antigen is as yet unknown. The sample's treatment: 15 to 20 received Ad26.COV2.S at low or high dose, single or two shots; several received placebo; per-sample allocation not given. The study sampled participants on day 63 after the first vaccine or placebo injection. The data stem from a study of Ad26.COV2.S vaccination and SARS-CoV-2 variants. Notes on the study in general: Substantial breadth in spike-specific CD8+ and CD4+ T cell responses was reportedly seen after vaccination. The study found higher spike-specific TCR breadth in vaccine than placebo recipients.

TCRdb keeps only in-frame clones here, not all; method: immunoSEQ multiplex PCR. The repertoire has about 350,000 clones, 70% to 90% of them found once; the top ten carry around 3%. Trimming left V 5 bases short and J 2 bases short, with 16 bases between. The CDR3 consists of 16 residues. Germline V gives CDR1 LGHDT, CDR2 YNNKEL (reference sequence). Here the sequenced sample was peripheral blood, taken in a trial of Ad26.COV2.S vaccine versus placebo. This TCR derives from a person between 18 and 59 years old who received the Ad26.COV2.S COVID-19 vaccine or a placebo. The genes are TRBV3-1 (or the pseudogene TRBV3-2) and TRBJ2-1; no reliable D call. The CDR3 nucleotides read TGTGCCAGCAGCGGACGGAAGGGCTATCCCTACAATGAGCAGTTCTTC. It is translated as CASSGRKGYPYNEQFF.